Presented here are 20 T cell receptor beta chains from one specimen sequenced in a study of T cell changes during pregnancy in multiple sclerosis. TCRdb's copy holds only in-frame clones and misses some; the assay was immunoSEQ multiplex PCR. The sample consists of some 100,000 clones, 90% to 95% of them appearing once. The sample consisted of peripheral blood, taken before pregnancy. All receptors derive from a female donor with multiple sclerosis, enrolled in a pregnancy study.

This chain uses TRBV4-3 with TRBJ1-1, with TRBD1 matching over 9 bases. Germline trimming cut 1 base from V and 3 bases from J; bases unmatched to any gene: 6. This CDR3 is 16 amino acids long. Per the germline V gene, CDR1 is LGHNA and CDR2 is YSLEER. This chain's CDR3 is CASSQAQGARYTEAFF. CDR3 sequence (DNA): TGCGCCAGCAGCCAAGCACAGGGGGCGCGGTACACTGAAGCTTTCTTT.

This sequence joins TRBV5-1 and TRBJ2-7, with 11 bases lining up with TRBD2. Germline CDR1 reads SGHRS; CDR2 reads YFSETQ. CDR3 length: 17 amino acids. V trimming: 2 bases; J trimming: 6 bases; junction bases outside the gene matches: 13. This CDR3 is CASSFGPISGRGGEQYF. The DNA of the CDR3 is TGCGCCAGCAGCTTTGGCCCGATTAGCGGGAGGGGAGGCGAGCAGTACTTC.

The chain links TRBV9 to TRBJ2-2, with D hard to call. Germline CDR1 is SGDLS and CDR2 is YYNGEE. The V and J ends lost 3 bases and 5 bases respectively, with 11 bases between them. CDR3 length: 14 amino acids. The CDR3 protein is CASSARLETGELFF. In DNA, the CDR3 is TGTGCCAGCAGCGCCCGTTTAGAAACCGGGGAGCTGTTTTTT. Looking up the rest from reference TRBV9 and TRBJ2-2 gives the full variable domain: DSGVTQTPKHLITATGQRVTLRCSPRSGDLSVYWYQQSLDQGLQFLIQYYNGEERAKGNILERFSAQQFPDLHSELNLSSLELGDSALYFCASSARLETGELFFGEGSRLTVL.

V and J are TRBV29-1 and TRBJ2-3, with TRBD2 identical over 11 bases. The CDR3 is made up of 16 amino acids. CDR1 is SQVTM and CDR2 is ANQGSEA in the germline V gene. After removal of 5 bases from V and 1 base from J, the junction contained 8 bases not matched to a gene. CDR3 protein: CSVTTGTSGGTDTQYF. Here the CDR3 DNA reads TGCAGCGTTACTACCGGGACTAGCGGTGGCACAGATACGCAGTATTTT.

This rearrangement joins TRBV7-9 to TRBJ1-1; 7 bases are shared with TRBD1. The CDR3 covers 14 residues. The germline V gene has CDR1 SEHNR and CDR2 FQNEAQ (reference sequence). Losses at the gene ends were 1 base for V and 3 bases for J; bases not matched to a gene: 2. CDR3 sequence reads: CASSLDRGHTEAFF. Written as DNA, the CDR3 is TGTGCCAGCAGCTTAGACAGGGGTCACACTGAAGCTTTCTTT.

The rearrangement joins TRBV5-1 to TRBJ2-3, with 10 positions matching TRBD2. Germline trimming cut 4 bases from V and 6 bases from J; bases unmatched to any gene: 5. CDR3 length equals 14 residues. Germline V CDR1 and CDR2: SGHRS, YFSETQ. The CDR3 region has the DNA TGCGCCAGCAGCCATAGCGGGAGGATTGATACGCAGTATTTT. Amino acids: CASSHSGRIDTQYF.

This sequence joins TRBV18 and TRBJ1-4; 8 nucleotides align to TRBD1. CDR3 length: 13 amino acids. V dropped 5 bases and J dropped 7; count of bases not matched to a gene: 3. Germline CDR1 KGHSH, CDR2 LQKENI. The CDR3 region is CASSSGQGEKLFF. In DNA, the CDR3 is TGTGCCAGCTCATCCGGACAGGGTGAAAAACTGTTTTTT.

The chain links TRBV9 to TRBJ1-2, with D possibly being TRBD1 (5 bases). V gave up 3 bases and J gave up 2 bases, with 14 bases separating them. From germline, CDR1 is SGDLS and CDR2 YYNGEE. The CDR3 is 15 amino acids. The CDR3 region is CASSASLTANYGYTF. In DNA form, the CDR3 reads TGTGCCAGCAGCGCCTCCCTGACAGCCAACTATGGCTACACCTTC.

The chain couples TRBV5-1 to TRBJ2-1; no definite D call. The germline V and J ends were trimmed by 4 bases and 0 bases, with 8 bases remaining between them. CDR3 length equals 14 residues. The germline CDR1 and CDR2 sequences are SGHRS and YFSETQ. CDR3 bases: TGCGCCAGCAGCCAGACAAGCTCCTACAATGAGCAGTTCTTC. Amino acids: CASSQTSSYNEQFF.

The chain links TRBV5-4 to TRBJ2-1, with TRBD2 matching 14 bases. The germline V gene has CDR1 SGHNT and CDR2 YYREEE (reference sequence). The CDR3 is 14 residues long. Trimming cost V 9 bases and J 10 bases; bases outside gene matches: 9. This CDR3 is CATPGLAGEREQFF. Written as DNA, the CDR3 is TGTGCCACCCCGGGACTAGCGGGAGAGAGGGAGCAGTTCTTC.

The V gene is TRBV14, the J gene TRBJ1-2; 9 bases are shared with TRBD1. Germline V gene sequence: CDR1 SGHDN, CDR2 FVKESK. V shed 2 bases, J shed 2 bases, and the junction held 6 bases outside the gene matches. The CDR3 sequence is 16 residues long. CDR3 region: CASSQNAGTGNYGYTF. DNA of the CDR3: TGTGCCAGCAGCCAAAATGCCGGGACAGGGAACTATGGCTACACCTTC.

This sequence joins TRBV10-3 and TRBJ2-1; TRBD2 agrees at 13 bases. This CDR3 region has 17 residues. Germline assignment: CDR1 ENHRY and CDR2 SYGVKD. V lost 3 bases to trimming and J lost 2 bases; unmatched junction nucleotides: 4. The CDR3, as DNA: TGTGCCATCAGTGACGGGACTAGCGGGATTACCTACAATGAGCAGTTCTTC. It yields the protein CAISDGTSGITYNEQFF.

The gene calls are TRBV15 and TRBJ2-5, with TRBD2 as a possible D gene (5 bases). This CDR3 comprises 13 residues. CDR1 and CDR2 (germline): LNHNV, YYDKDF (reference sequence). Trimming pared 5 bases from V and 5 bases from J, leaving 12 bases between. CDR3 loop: CATSGGGQETQYF. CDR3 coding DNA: TGTGCCACCAGCGGTGGAGGCCAGGAGACCCAGTACTTC.

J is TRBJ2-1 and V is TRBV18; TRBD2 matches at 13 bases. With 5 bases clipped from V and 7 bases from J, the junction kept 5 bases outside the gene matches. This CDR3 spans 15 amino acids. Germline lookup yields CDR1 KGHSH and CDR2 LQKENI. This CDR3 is CASSDGLAGVNEQFF. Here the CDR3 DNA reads TGTGCCAGCTCAGATGGACTAGCGGGAGTGAATGAGCAGTTCTTC.

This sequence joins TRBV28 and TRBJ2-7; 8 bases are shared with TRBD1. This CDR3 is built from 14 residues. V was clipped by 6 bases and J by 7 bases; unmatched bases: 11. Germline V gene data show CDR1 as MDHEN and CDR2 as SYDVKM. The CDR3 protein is CASRHMGRTGEQYF. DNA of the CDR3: TGTGCCAGCAGACACATGGGTAGGACAGGGGAGCAGTACTTC.

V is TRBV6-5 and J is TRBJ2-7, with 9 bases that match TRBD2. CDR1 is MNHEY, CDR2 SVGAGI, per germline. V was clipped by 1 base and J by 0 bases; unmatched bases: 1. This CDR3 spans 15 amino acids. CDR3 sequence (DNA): TGTGCCAGCAGTTACTTTAGCGGGAGCTCCTACGAGCAGTACTTC. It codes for CASSYFSGSSYEQYF.

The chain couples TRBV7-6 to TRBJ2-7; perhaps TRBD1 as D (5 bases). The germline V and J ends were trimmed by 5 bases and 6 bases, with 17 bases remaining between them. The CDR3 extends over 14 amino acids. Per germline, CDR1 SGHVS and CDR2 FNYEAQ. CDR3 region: CASSPRIQAPEQYF. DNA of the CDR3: TGTGCCAGCAGCCCCCGGATACAGGCCCCCGAGCAGTACTTC. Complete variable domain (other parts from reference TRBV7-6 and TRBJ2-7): GAGVSQSPRYKVTKRGQDVALRCDPISGHVSLYWYRQALGQGPEFLTYFNYEAQQDKSGLPNDRFSAERPEGSISTLTIQRTEQRDSAMYRCASSPRIQAPEQYFGPGTRLTVT.

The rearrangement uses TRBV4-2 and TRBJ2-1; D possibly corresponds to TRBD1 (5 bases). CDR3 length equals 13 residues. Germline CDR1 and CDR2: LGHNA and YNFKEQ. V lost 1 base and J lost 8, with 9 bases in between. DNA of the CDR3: TGTGCCAGCAGCCAAGTGACAGATCATGAGCAGTTCTTC. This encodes CASSQVTDHEQFF.

For the CDR3, the DNA is TGTGCCAGCAGTCCCCGGATGGCAGGGTCCGGGGAGCTGTTTTTT. Amino acid sequence: CASSPRMAGSGELFF. V gene TRBV27 combines with J gene TRBJ2-2, with D perhaps TRBD1 (5 bases). V lost 5 bases and J 6 bases, leaving 16 bases between the germline ends. CDR1 is MNHEY, CDR2 SMNVEV, per germline (reference sequence). CDR3 length: 15 residues.

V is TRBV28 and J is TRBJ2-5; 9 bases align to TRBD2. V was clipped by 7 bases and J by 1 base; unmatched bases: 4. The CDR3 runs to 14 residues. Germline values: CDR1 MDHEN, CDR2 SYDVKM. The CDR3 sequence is CASKVAGAQETQYF. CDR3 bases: TGTGCCAGCAAAGTAGCGGGGGCCCAAGAGACCCAGTACTTC.